This T cell receptor (beta chain) was captured in a study of shared T cell receptors in the human thymus. Trimming cost V 3 bases and J 0 bases; bases outside gene matches: 6. Per the germline V gene, CDR1 is SGHVS and CDR2 is FNYEAQ. This CDR3 comprises 16 residues. Profiling relied on immunoSEQ multiplex PCR, and the TCRdb table lists in-frame clones only, not all of them. The table has hundreds of thousands of clones, more than 75% seen once. This sample also belongs to another study, concerning human thymus T cells. From that study: Resections from corrective heart surgery provided thymus tissue.

The clonotype was recovered from a boy under two years old with a congenital heart defect. The rearrangement links TRBV7-6 to TRBJ2-3; 7 nucleotides match TRBD1. Sequencing was done on a sample of thymocytes. The CDR3 is CASSLRTGASTDTQYF. CDR3 in DNA: TGTGCCAGCAGCTTGAGGACAGGCGCTAGCACAGATACGCAGTATTTT.